Listed here are 15 T cell receptor beta chains from one sample, sequenced in a study of post-analysis software for immune sequencing data. Findings and limits, study-wide: There were about five TRBV segments more frequent in patients than controls, and TRBV5-6, TRBV5-1 and TRBV20-1 were among them.

These TCRs are of unknown antigen specificity. The authors incorporated unique molecular identifiers into the TCR beta cDNA libraries. TCRdb reprocessed the PCR reads with MiXCR, giving one entry per CDR3 protein. The data hold fewer than 600,000 distinct CDR3 sequences, with approximately 45% observed a single time. Sequenced: blood. The receptors were sampled from a girl between 10 and 17 years old with multiple sclerosis.

The chain is built from TRBV9 and TRBJ2-2; D tentatively fits TRBD1 or TRBD2 (5 bases each). The CDR3 sequence is 14 residues long. Trimming pared 4 bases from V and 5 bases from J, leaving 12 bases between. Germline CDR1 and CDR2: SGDLS and YYNGEE. This CDR3 is CASSPQWGTGELFF. DNA for the CDR3: TGTGCCAGCAGCCCCCAGTGGGGGACCGGGGAGCTGTTTTTT.

This clonotype was observed a handful of times. This chain links TRBV20-1 with TRBJ2-7; D might be TRBD1 (5 bases). The J call may be incorrect, as the DNA end agrees better with TRBJ2-5. CDR1 is DFQATT and CDR2 is SNEGSKA in the germline V gene (reference sequence). This CDR3 has 15 residues. The CDR3 region is CSASPLAGKIETQYF. In nucleotides, the CDR3 is TGCAGTGCTAGCCCCCTGGCAGGGAAAATCGAGACCCAGTACTTC.

V is TRBV20-1 and J is TRBJ2-3, with D possibly TRBD2 on 5 matching bases. Looked up from germline, CDR1 is DFQATT and CDR2 is SNEGSKA (reference sequence). CDR3 length equals 15 residues. V lost 0 bases and J 3 bases, leaving 13 bases between the germline ends. The CDR3 DNA reads TGCAGTGCTAGAGATCTGGCGGAGGCTACAGATACGCAGTATTTT. This sequence encodes CSARDLAEATDTQYF.

J is TRBJ2-6 and V is TRBV7-2; no reliable D call. Trimming pared 11 bases from V and 2 bases from J, leaving 13 bases between. CDR3 length equals 14 residues. Looked up from germline, CDR1 is SGHTA and CDR2 is FQGNSA. The CDR3 is CAGSTSTGANVLTF. The CDR3 region has the DNA TGTGCCGGTAGTACCTCAACTGGGGCCAACGTCCTGACTTTC.

The chain is built from TRBV20-1 and TRBJ1-6, with a tentative D call TRBD1 (6 bases). There are 15 residues in the CDR3. V dropped 5 bases and J dropped 0 bases, with 11 bases sitting between them. The germline V gene has CDR1 DFQATT and CDR2 SNEGSKA (reference sequence). The DNA of the CDR3 is TGCAGTGCTCAAGACAGGAGCTCCTATAATTCACCCCTCCACTTT. It is translated as CSAQDRSSYNSPLHF.

This chain links TRBV11-2 with TRBJ1-1, with no clear D. Germline assignment: CDR1 SGHAT and CDR2 FQNNGV. There are 16 residues in the CDR3. Trimming left V 4 bases short and J 0 bases short, with 15 bases between. CDR3 loop: CASSSRGPDMNTEAFF. Here the CDR3 DNA reads TGTGCCAGCAGCTCCCGAGGCCCCGATATGAACACTGAAGCTTTCTTT. Supplemented by reference TRBV11-2 and TRBJ1-1, the full variable domain reads EAGVAQSPRYKIIEKRQSVAFWCNPISGHATLYWYQQILGQGPKLLIQFQNNGVVDDSQLPKDRFSAERLKGVDSTLKIQPAKLEDSAVYLCASSSRGPDMNTEAFFGQGTRLTVV.

This rearrangement joins TRBV6-5 to TRBJ2-6; 8 bases line up with TRBD1. CDR1 is MNHEY and CDR2 is SVGAGI in the germline V gene. This CDR3 has 14 residues. The trim removed 10 bases at V and 3 bases at J, leaving 5 bases unmatched. CDR3 sequence reads: CATRTGFGANVLTF. CDR3 DNA: TGTGCCACACGGACAGGGTTTGGGGCCAACGTCCTGACTTTC.

This sequence joins TRBV7-2 and TRBJ2-7; 10 nucleotides align to TRBD2. After removal of 1 base from V and 4 bases from J, the junction contained 7 bases not matched to a gene. CDR3 length: 16 residues. Per the germline V gene, CDR1 is SGHTA and CDR2 is FQGNSA. The CDR3 region has the DNA TGTGCCAGCAGCTTAGGGCCGGGACTAGCGTCTTACGAGCAGTACTTC. Its protein is CASSLGPGLASYEQYF.

The V and J genes are TRBV7-9 and TRBJ2-5; D not resolved. V lost 1 base, J lost 5 bases, and 14 bases lay in between. From germline, CDR1 is SEHNR and CDR2 FQNEAQ (reference sequence). The CDR3 is made up of 15 amino acids. The CDR3 is CASSLVGSKTETQYF. Here the CDR3 DNA reads TGTGCCAGCAGCTTAGTGGGCAGCAAGACGGAGACCCAGTACTTC.

This chain joins TRBV11-2 and TRBJ2-5, with TRBD2 identical over 11 bases. The CDR3 totals 19 residues. CDR1 is SGHAT, CDR2 FQNNGV, per germline. Germline trimming cut 1 base from V and 0 bases from J; bases unmatched to any gene: 10. This CDR3 reads CASSLGKGLAGSYQETQYF. The CDR3 DNA sequence: TGTGCCAGCAGCTTAGGAAAAGGACTAGCGGGTTCGTACCAAGAGACCCAGTACTTC.

This clonotype turned up a few times. V is TRBV7-3 and J is TRBJ2-1; 11 nucleotides match TRBD2. CDR1 is SGHTA and CDR2 is FQGTGA in the germline V gene. The CDR3 runs 17 residues. Trimming at V came to 5 bases and at J to 4 bases, leaving 10 bases not matched to a gene. The CDR3: CASSANPTSGRYNEQFF. DNA of the CDR3: TGTGCCAGCAGCGCGAACCCAACTAGCGGGAGATACAATGAGCAGTTCTTC.

This rearrangement joins TRBV28 to TRBJ2-3; D ambiguous. V gave up 5 bases and J gave up 9 bases, with 12 bases separating them. The germline V gene has CDR1 MDHEN and CDR2 SYDVKM. The CDR3 is made up of 12 amino acids. This CDR3 reads CASSLSAATQYF. CDR3 DNA: TGTGCCAGCAGTCTAAGCGCGGCCACGCAGTATTTT.

V usage is TRBV15 and J usage is TRBJ2-3; tentatively, D is TRBD2 (6 bases). V lost 3 bases and J lost 0, with 13 bases in between. Germline CDR1 and CDR2: LNHNV and YYDKDF (reference sequence). The CDR3 contains 16 residues. CDR3 coding DNA: TGTGCCACCAGCAGTCCCGTACTAGCCAGCACAGATACGCAGTATTTT. Residues: CATSSPVLASTDTQYF.

The chain employs TRBV19 and TRBJ1-1, with 7 positions matching TRBD1. This CDR3 has 14 amino acids. Germline V lookup: CDR1 LNHDA, CDR2 SQIVND (reference sequence). Germline trimming cut 7 bases from V and 3 bases from J; bases unmatched to any gene: 8. The CDR3, as DNA: TGTGCCAGTACCCTAACAGGGGTCGACACTGAAGCTTTCTTT. It encodes CASTLTGVDTEAFF.

This clonotype was detected only a few times. V is TRBV4-1 and J is TRBJ2-7, with TRBD2 identical over 7 bases. The DNA end is more similar to TRBJ2-4, so the J call may be wrong. The CDR3 is 19 amino acids. The germline V gene has CDR1 MGHRA and CDR2 YSYEKL. The CDR3 reads CASSHSWGGITSPPNIQYF. CDR3 bases: TGCGCCAGCAGCCACTCATGGGGGGGTATCACATCCCCCCCGAACATTCAGTACTTC.